These 22 T cell receptor beta chains originate from one sample sequenced in a study of cytomegalovirus exposure and HLA in healthy donors. Data came from immunoSEQ multiplex PCR; TCRdb stores just in-frame clones and leaves some out. The sample has about 58,000 clones; around nine tenths are singletons. Sequences were obtained from PBMCs. All receptors derive from a man younger than 35 in good health and CMV-seronegative.

The genes are TRBV5-1 and TRBJ2-7; 8 nucleotides line up with TRBD2. The CDR3 sequence is 17 residues long. V trimming: 0 bases; J trimming: 1 base; junction bases outside the gene matches: 9. Germline CDR1 SGHRS, CDR2 YFSETQ. The CDR3 DNA is TGCGCCAGCAGCTTGGCCCCCTCAGCGGGAGTTTCCTACGAGCAGTACTTC. Amino acids: CASSLAPSAGVSYEQYF.

The chain joins TRBV4-3 to TRBJ1-2; tentative D call: TRBD1 (6 bases). CDR1 LGHNA and CDR2 YSLEER come from the germline V gene. V was cut by 0 bases and J by 2 bases, with 10 bases left in between. This CDR3 has 15 residues. The CDR3 reads CASSQDRTANYGYTF. The CDR3 DNA reads TGCGCCAGCAGCCAAGACCGGACAGCAAACTATGGCTACACCTTC.

The chain's CDR3 is CASSLGPTSTDTQYF. The CDR3 DNA follows: TGTGCCAGCAGCTTAGGTCCGACTAGCACAGATACGCAGTATTTT. The chain has TRBV11-2 and TRBJ2-3; unclear D gene. CDR1 is SGHAT, CDR2 FQNNGV, per germline. This CDR3 contains 15 residues. The ends were cut back, 1 base at V and 0 bases at J, with 8 bases in the middle.

The count of this clone is one. The chain uses TRBV12-2 and TRBJ2-7; the table's D call, TRBD1, was not checked against the DNA. TRBV12-2 is flagged as a pseudogene. The CDR3 covers 13 residues. The DNA for the CDR3 is TGTGCAAGTCGCTTACCAACAACCTACGAGCAGTACTTC. Protein product: CASRLPTTYEQYF.

V gene TRBV9 combines with J gene TRBJ1-1, with a weak D call TRBD1 (5 bases). The CDR3 length is 13 residues. The V and J ends lost 0 bases and 3 bases respectively, with 6 bases between them. CDR1 SGDLS and CDR2 YYNGEE come from the germline V gene. The DNA of the CDR3 is TGTGCCAGCAGCGTAGGGGGGGACACTGAAGCTTTCTTT. Residues: CASSVGGDTEAFF.

The chain employs TRBV13 and TRBJ2-5, with 11 bases matching TRBD2. In germline, CDR1 is PRHDT, CDR2 FYEKMQ (reference sequence). The CDR3 is 14 residues long. Trimming removed 4 bases from V and 4 bases from J; junction bases left unmatched: 2. CDR3 bases: TGTGCCAGCAGCTCCGGACTAGCGGGAGAGACCCAGTACTTC. Translated: CASSSGLAGETQYF.

This chain uses TRBV5-1 with TRBJ2-3; a weak D match, TRBD2 (6 bases). The germline gives CDR1 SGHRS, CDR2 YFSETQ. The CDR3 is 13 residues long. V lost 4 bases, J lost 5 bases, and 11 bases lay in between. CDR3 sequence: CASSRVGGDTQYF. The DNA for the CDR3 is TGCGCCAGCAGCCGGGTGGGGGGAGATACGCAGTATTTT.

This clone was observed a few times. Other DNA sequences within the sample encode an identical CDR3. The chain links TRBV5-1 to TRBJ2-7; no definite D call. The V gene's germline CDR1 is SGHRS and CDR2 YFSETQ. CDR3 length: 14 amino acids. Trimming stripped 0 bases from V and 0 bases from J, with 7 bases between. CDR3 in amino acids: CASSLGGSSYEQYF. For the CDR3, the DNA is TGCGCCAGCAGCTTGGGAGGCAGCTCCTACGAGCAGTACTTC.

The genes are TRBV20-1 and TRBJ2-7; tentative D call: TRBD2 (5 bases). This CDR3 has 11 residues. Trimming stripped 5 bases from V and 6 bases from J, with 11 bases between. Germline V CDR1 and CDR2: DFQATT, SNEGSKA (reference sequence). The CDR3 DNA reads as TGCAGTGCTGGGAGCCTCCGCGAGCAGTACTTC. Amino acids: CSAGSLREQYF.

The chain links TRBV4-1 to TRBJ1-2; D may be TRBD1 (6 bases). V dropped 0 bases and J dropped 1 base, with 18 bases sitting between them. From germline, CDR1 is MGHRA and CDR2 YSYEKL. This CDR3 comprises 18 residues. The CDR3 nucleotides read TGCGCCAGCAGCCAAGAGGATCGAGGGGGTACCCTTAACTATGGCTACACCTTC. The encoded protein is CASSQEDRGGTLNYGYTF.

The V gene is TRBV19, the J gene TRBJ2-7, with 9 bases matching TRBD2. This CDR3 has 15 residues. The trim removed 6 bases at V and 0 bases at J, leaving 6 bases unmatched. Germline CDR1 reads LNHDA; CDR2 reads SQIVND (reference sequence). Written as DNA, the CDR3 is TGTGCCAGTAGGGGCCTAGCGGGAAGCTCCTACGAGCAGTACTTC. Amino acid sequence: CASRGLAGSSYEQYF.

The chain combines TRBV5-1 with TRBJ1-1; the match to TRBD1 covers 8 bases. The CDR3 length is 14 residues. Germline CDR1 is SGHRS and CDR2 is YFSETQ. J lost 4 bases, V lost 3 bases, and 5 bases had no gene match. CDR3 sequence (DNA): TGCGCCAGCAGCTCAACCGGGACAGGCACTGAAGCTTTCTTT. This sequence encodes CASSSTGTGTEAFF. Supplemented by reference TRBV5-1 and TRBJ1-1, the full variable domain reads KAGVTQTPRYLIKTRGQQVTLSCSPISGHRSVSWYQQTPGQGLQFLFEYFSETQRNKGNFPGRFSGRQFSNSRSEMNVSTLELGDSALYLCASSSTGTGTEAFFGQGTRLTVV.

This chain connects TRBV5-1 to TRBJ2-7; D perhaps matches TRBD2 (5 bases). Germline values: CDR1 SGHRS, CDR2 YFSETQ. V lost 0 bases, J lost 4 bases, and 14 bases lay in between. The CDR3 spans 15 residues. CDR3 bases: TGCGCCAGCAGCTTGGTTGGAGGTACCACATACGAGCAGTACTTC. Its protein product is CASSLVGGTTYEQYF.

This chain uses TRBV6-1 with TRBJ2-4; 8 bases map to TRBD1. Germline CDR1 reads MNHNS; CDR2 reads SASEGT. The CDR3 extends over 14 amino acids. V gave up 2 bases and J gave up 6 bases; unmatched junction bases: 3. CDR3 amino acids: CASSERGTGNIQYF. The CDR3 coding sequence is TGTGCCAGCAGTGAACGCGGGACAGGAAACATTCAGTACTTC.

The chain links TRBV2 to TRBJ2-7, with TRBD1 as a possible D gene (6 bases). The germline V gene encodes CDR1 SNHLY and CDR2 FYNNEI. The CDR3 consists of 13 residues. V shed 7 bases and J shed 3 bases, with 13 bases lying between them. CDR3 coding DNA: TGTGCCAGCACCCGACAGGTGAGCTACGAGCAGTACTTC. Its protein is CASTRQVSYEQYF.

V usage is TRBV28 and J usage is TRBJ2-7, with TRBD2 matching 7 bases. The V gene's germline CDR1 is MDHEN and CDR2 SYDVKM. J was trimmed by 1 base and V by 2 bases; bases with no gene match: 14. This CDR3 contains 18 residues. The CDR3 spells CASSLPLSGGRASYEQYF. The CDR3 nucleotides read TGTGCCAGCAGTTTACCCCTGTCCGGGGGGAGGGCTTCCTACGAGCAGTACTTC.

J is TRBJ2-1 and V is TRBV27; 11 bases are shared with TRBD1. The V gene end was trimmed by 6 bases and the J gene end by 8 bases; junction bases not matched to a gene: 12. The CDR3 contains 16 residues. CDR1 is MNHEY and CDR2 is SMNVEV in the germline V gene (reference sequence). The CDR3 region is CASRTETGTGGDEQFF. DNA of the CDR3: TGTGCCAGCAGGACGGAAACCGGGACAGGGGGAGATGAGCAGTTCTTC.

The genes are TRBV5-1 and TRBJ2-7, with TRBD2 identical over 9 bases. In germline, CDR1 is SGHRS, CDR2 YFSETQ. The CDR3 length is 15 residues. Germline trimming cut 4 bases from V and 0 bases from J; bases unmatched to any gene: 5. For the CDR3, the DNA is TGCGCCAGCAGCCTCGGCGGGAGGGCCTCCTACGAGCAGTACTTC. It yields the protein CASSLGGRASYEQYF.

The gene calls are TRBV14 and TRBJ2-1, with TRBD2 matching 9 bases. Per the germline V gene, CDR1 is SGHDN and CDR2 is FVKESK. V gave up 3 bases and J gave up 5 bases; unmatched junction bases: 5. The CDR3 extends over 15 amino acids. CDR3 amino acids: CASSQERLADNEQFF. DNA for the CDR3: TGTGCCAGCAGCCAGGAACGACTAGCGGACAATGAGCAGTTCTTC.

This chain joins TRBV9 and TRBJ2-7, with D hard to call. The CDR3 contains 15 residues. The V end was cut by 2 bases, the J end by 0 bases, with 12 bases between. The germline CDR1 and CDR2 sequences are SGDLS and YYNGEE. The CDR3 coding sequence is TGTGCCAGCAGCGTCTCGCTAGATTTCTCCTACGAGCAGTACTTC. Translating gives CASSVSLDFSYEQYF.

The V call is TRBV27, the J call TRBJ1-1; a weak D match, TRBD1 (5 bases). Trimming stripped 0 bases from V and 5 bases from J, with 13 bases between. Germline CDR1 and CDR2: MNHEY and SMNVEV (reference sequence). The CDR3 length is 15 residues. CDR3 coding DNA: TGTGCCAGCAGTTTATCCCCCCGACAGAATACTGAAGCTTTCTTT. As protein: CASSLSPRQNTEAFF.

The chain carries TRBV10-3 and TRBJ2-7; 12 positions agree with TRBD1. Trimming cost V 6 bases and J 4 bases; bases outside gene matches: 7. CDR1 ENHRY and CDR2 SYGVKD come from the germline V gene. The length of the CDR3 is 15 residues. CDR3 protein: CAIRPGQGAKYEQYF. The CDR3 region has the DNA TGTGCCATCAGACCGGGACAGGGGGCAAAATACGAGCAGTACTTC.